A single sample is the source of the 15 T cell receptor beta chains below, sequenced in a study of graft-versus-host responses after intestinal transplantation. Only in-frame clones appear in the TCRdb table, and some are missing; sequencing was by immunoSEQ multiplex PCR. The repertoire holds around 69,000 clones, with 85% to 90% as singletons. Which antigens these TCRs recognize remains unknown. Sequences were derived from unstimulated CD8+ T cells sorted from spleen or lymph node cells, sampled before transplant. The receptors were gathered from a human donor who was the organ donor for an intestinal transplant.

As DNA, the CDR3 is TGCAGCGTTTACAGGCCGGACTATGGCTACACCTTC. Translated, it gives CSVYRPDYGYTF. The chain uses TRBV29-1 and TRBJ1-2, with TRBD1 as a possible D gene (5 bases). CDR3 length equals 12 residues. Trimming removed 5 bases from V and 3 bases from J, with 10 bases in between. Germline values: CDR1 SQVTM, CDR2 ANQGSEA.

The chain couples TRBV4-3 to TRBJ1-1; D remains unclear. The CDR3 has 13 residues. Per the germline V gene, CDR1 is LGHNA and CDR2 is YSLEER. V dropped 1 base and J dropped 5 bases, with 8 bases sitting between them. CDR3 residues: CASSQADKTEAFF. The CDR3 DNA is TGCGCCAGCAGCCAAGCTGACAAGACTGAAGCTTTCTTT.

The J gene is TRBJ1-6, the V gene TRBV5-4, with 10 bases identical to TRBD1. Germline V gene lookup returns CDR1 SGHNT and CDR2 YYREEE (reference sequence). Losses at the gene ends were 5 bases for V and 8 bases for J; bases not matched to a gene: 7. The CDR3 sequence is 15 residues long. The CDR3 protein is CASRIYGTGDSPLHF. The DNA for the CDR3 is TGTGCCAGCAGGATATATGGGACAGGGGATTCACCCCTCCACTTT.

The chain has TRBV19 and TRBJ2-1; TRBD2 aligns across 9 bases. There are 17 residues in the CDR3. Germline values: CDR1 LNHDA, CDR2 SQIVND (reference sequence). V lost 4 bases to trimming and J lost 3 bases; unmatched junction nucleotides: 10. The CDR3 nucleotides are TGTGCCAGTAGTAGCCAGACCGGGACTAGCAACTACAATGAGCAGTTCTTC. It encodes CASSSQTGTSNYNEQFF. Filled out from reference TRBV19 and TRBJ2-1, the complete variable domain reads DGGITQSPKYLFRKEGQNVTLSCEQNLNHDAMYWYRQDPGQGLRLIYYSQIVNDFQKGDIAEGYSVSREKKESFPLTVTSAQKNPTAFYLCASSSQTGTSNYNEQFFGPGTRLTVL.

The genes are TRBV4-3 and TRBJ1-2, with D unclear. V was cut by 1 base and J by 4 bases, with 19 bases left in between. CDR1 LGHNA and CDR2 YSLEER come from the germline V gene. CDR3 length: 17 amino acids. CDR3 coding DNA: TGCGCCAGCAGCCAAGTCGTCGGGGAGGGAGCGCCCTATGGCTACACCTTC. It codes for CASSQVVGEGAPYGYTF.

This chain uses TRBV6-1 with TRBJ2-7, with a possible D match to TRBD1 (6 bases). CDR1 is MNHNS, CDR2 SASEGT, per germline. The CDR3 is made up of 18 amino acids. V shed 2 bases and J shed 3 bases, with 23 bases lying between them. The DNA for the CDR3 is TGTGCCAGCAGTGAAACCTTCAGCCGACAGGCGTATTACTACGAGCAGTACGTC. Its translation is CASSETFSRQAYYYEQYV.

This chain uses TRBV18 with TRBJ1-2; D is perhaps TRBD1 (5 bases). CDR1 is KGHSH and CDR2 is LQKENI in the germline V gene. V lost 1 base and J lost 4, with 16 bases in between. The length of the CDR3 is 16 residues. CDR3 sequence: CASSPLLGRARYGYTF. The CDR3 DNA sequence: TGTGCCAGCTCACCACTTCTCGGCAGGGCCCGCTATGGCTACACCTTC. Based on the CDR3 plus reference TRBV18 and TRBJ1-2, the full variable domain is NAGVMQNPRHLVRRRGQEARLRCSPMKGHSHVYWYRQLPEEGLKFMVYLQKENIIDESGMPKERFSAEFPKEGPSILRIQQVVRGDSAAYFCASSPLLGRARYGYTFGSGTRLTVV.

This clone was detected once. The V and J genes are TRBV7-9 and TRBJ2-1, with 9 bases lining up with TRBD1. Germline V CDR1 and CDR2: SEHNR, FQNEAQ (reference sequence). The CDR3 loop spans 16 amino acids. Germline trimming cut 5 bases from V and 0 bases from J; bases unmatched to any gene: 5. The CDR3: CASSGGTGSSYNEQFF. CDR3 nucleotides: TGTGCCAGCAGCGGGGGGACAGGGAGCTCCTACAATGAGCAGTTCTTC. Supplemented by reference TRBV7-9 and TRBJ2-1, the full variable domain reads DTGVSQNPRHKITKRGQNVTFRCDPISEHNRLYWYRQTLGQGPEFLTYFQNEAQLEKSRLLSDRFSAERPKGSFSTLEIQRTEQGDSAMYLCASSGGTGSSYNEQFFGPGTRLTVL.

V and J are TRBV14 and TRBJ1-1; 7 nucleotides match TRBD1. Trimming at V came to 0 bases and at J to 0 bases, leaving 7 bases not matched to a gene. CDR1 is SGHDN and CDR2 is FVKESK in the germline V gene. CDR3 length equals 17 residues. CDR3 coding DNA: TGTGCCAGCAGCCAAGATGTAGGGGGCTTGGTGAACACTGAAGCTTTCTTT. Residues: CASSQDVGGLVNTEAFF.

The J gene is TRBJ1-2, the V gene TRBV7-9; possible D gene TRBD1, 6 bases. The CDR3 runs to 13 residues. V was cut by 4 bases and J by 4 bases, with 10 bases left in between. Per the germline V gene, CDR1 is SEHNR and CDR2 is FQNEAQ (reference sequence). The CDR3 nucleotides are TGTGCCAGCAGCTCTACAGGGAGCTATGGCTACACCTTC. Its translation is CASSSTGSYGYTF.

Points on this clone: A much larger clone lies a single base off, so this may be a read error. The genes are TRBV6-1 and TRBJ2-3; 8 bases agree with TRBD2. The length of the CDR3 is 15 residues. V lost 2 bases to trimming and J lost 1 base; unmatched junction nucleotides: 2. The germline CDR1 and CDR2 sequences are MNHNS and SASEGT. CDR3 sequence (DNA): TGTGCCAGCAGTGAATCAGCGGGGGGCACAGATACGCAGTATTTT. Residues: CASSESAGGTDTQYF.

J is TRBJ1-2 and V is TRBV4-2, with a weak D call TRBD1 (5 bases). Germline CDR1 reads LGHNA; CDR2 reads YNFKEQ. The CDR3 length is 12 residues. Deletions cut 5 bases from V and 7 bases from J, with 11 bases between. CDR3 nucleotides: TGTGCCAGCAGCGGGGGAGGGTCTGGCTACACCTTC. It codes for CASSGGGSGYTF.

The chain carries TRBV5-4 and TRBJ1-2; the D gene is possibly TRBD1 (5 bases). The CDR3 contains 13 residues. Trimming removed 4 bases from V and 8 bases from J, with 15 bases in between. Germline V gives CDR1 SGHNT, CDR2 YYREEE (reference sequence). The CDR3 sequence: CASSRPGQRGYTF. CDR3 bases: TGTGCCAGCAGCCGGCCAGGGCAGAGGGGCTACACCTTC. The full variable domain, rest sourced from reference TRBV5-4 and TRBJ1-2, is ETGVTQSPTHLIKTRGQQVTLRCSSQSGHNTVSWYQQALGQGPQFIFQYYREEENGRGNFPPRFSGLQFPNYSSELNVNALELDDSALYLCASSRPGQRGYTFGSGTRLTVV.

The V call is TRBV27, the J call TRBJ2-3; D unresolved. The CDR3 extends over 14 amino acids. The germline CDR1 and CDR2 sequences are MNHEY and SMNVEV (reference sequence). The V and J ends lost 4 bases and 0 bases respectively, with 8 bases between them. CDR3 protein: CASSSPSSTDTQYF. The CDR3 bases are TGTGCCAGCAGTTCCCCCTCCAGCACAGATACGCAGTATTTT.

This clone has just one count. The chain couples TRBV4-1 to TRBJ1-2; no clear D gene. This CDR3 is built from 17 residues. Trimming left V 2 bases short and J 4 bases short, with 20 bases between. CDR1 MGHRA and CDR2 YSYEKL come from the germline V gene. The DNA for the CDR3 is TGCGCCAGCAGCCAACCACCCGGGGTTTGGAGGCCCTATGGCTACACCTTC. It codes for CASSQPPGVWRPYGYTF.